This entry features one T cell receptor beta chain sequence. Its target is not known. From germline, CDR1 is LGHNA and CDR2 YSLEER. This CDR3 comprises 15 residues. Trimming pared 1 base from V and 4 bases from J, leaving 13 bases between. Primers: 60 Vbeta forward and 13 Jbeta reverse. The data were produced by immunoSEQ multiplex PCR, yet TCRdb's version contains in-frame clones alone and is incomplete. This table has 140,000 or so clones, around 66% appearing once. The record originates from a study of cytomegalovirus exposure and HLA in healthy donors. Study outcomes and limitations: Some V segments, TRBV6-2 and TRBV6-3 among them, were indistinguishable and were therefore excluded. With later analysis, a missense DCLRE1C variant became linked to TCR beta V- and J-gene trimming. Most TCR sequences were rare, but some public TCRs occurred in many donors.

The V gene is TRBV4-3, the J gene TRBJ1-2; D gene unclear. Sequenced: PBMCs. This clonotype was obtained from an older woman in good health and CMV-seronegative. CDR3 sequence (DNA): TGCGCCAGCAGCCAAGGGGCGGGGTCGGTCTATGGCTACACCTTC. It translates to CASSQGAGSVYGYTF.